One and the same sample provided the 4 T cell receptor beta chains below, sequenced in a study of blood T cell repertoires in COVID-19. Here immunoSEQ multiplex PCR was the method, and the copy in TCRdb shows in-frame clones only, minus some. The sample yields about 210,000 clones, about 85% seen once. The sample was PBMCs or T cells enriched from blood (not recorded which). The source of these receptors is a middle-aged woman in a cohort exposed to, infected with or recovered from COVID-19 (not recorded which).

This clone was seen only once. This chain uses TRBV5-1 with TRBJ2-1, with 8 bases identical to TRBD2. CDR3 size: 19 residues. Trimming removed 0 bases from V and 2 bases from J; junction bases left unmatched: 13. Germline assignment: CDR1 SGHRS and CDR2 YFSETQ. CDR3 bases: TGCGCCAGCAGCTTGGCTCTTGGGACTAGGGGAAGTGCCTACAATGAGCAGTTCTTC. This codes for CASSLALGTRGSAYNEQFF.

This chain links TRBV9 with TRBJ2-2, with D possibly being TRBD2 (6 bases). This CDR3 comprises 14 residues. V shed 3 bases and J shed 2 bases, with 8 bases lying between them. Germline CDR1 reads SGDLS; CDR2 reads YYNGEE. CDR3 sequence reads: CASSAGTNTGELFF. In nucleotides, the CDR3 is TGTGCCAGCAGCGCCGGGACTAACACCGGGGAGCTGTTTTTT.

The genes are TRBV19 and TRBJ1-2; D is perhaps TRBD1 (5 bases). Germline-derived CDR1 and CDR2 are LNHDA and SQIVND (reference sequence). The CDR3 covers 14 residues. V was clipped by 5 bases and J by 5 bases, with 15 bases between them. In DNA form, the CDR3 reads TGTGCCAGTAGTTTGGGGGGAGATCGGTATGGCTACACCTTC. It encodes CASSLGGDRYGYTF.

This clone has at least ten counts. The rearrangement joins TRBV13 to TRBJ2-5; weak D call: TRBD1 (6 bases). Germline loops: CDR1 PRHDT, CDR2 FYEKMQ (reference sequence). V lost 3 bases, J lost 2 bases, and 13 bases lay in between. There are 15 residues in the CDR3. The CDR3 bases are TGTGCCAGCAGCTTTGGTGGACAGCCTCAAGAGACCCAGTACTTC. Translation gives CASSFGGQPQETQYF.